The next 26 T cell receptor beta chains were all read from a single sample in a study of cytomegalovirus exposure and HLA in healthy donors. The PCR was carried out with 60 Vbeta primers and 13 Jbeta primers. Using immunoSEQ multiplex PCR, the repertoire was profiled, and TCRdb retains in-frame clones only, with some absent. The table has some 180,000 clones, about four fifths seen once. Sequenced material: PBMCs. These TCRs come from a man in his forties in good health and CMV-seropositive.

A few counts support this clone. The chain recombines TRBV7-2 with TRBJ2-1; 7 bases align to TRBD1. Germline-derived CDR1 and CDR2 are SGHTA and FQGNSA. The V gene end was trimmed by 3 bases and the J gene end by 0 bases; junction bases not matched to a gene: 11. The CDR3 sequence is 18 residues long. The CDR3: CASSFDRVLTSSYNEQFF. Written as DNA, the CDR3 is TGTGCCAGCAGCTTCGACAGGGTACTTACAAGCTCCTACAATGAGCAGTTCTTC.

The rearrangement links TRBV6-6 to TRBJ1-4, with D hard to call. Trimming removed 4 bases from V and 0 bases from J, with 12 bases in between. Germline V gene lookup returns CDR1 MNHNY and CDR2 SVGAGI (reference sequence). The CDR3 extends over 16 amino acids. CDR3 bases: TGTGCCAGCAGTTCCACGACACCTGCAACTAATGAAAAACTGTTTTTT. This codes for CASSSTTPATNEKLFF.

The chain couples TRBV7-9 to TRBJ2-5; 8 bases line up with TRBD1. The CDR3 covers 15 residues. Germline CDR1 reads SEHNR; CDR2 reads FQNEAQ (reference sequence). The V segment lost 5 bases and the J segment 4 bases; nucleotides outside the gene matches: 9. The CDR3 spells CASSPSLDRGETQYF. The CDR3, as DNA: TGTGCCAGCAGCCCATCGTTAGACAGGGGAGAGACCCAGTACTTC.

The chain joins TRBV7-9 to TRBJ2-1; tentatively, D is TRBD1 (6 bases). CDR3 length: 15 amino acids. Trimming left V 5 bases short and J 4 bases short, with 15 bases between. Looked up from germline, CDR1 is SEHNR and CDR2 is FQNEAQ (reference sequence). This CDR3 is CASSPLRQEYNEQFF. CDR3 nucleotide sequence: TGTGCCAGCAGCCCCCTCCGACAGGAGTACAATGAGCAGTTCTTC.

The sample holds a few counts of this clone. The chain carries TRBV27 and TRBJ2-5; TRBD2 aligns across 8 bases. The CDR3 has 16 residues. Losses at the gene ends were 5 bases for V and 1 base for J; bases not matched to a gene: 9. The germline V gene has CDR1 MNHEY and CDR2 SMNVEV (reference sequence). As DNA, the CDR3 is TGTGCCAGCAGTACCCTAGGCGGGAGGTTCCAAGAGACCCAGTACTTC. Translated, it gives CASSTLGGRFQETQYF.

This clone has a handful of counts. The CDR3 is CASGGQGHTEAFF. For the CDR3, the DNA is TGCGCCAGCGGAGGACAGGGTCACACTGAAGCTTTCTTT. The chain has TRBV10-1 and TRBJ1-1, with 8 bases identical to TRBD1. The germline CDR1 and CDR2 sequences are WNHNN and SYGVQD (reference sequence). The ends lost 8 bases at V and 3 bases at J; junction bases unmatched: 5. This CDR3 has 13 residues.

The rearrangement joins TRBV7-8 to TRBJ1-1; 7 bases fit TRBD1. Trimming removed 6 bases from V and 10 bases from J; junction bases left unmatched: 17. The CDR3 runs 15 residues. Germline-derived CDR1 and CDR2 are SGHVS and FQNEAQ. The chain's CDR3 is CASSISGTEYGVAFF. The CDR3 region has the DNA TGTGCCAGCAGTATATCCGGGACAGAATATGGTGTAGCTTTCTTT.

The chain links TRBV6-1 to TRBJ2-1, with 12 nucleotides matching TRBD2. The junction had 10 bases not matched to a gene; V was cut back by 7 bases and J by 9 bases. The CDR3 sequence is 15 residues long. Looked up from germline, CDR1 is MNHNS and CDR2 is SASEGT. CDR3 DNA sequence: TGTGCCAGCAAATTGCTAGCGGGAGGGCCGGGTGAGCAGTTCTTC. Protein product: CASKLLAGGPGEQFF.

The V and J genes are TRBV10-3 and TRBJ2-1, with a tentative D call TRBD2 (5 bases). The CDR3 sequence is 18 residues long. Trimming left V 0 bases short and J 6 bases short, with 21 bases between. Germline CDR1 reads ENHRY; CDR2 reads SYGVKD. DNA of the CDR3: TGTGCCATCAGTGAGTCGGTCGTCTTAGGCGCTAGCCCCAATGAGCAGTTCTTC. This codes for CAISESVVLGASPNEQFF.

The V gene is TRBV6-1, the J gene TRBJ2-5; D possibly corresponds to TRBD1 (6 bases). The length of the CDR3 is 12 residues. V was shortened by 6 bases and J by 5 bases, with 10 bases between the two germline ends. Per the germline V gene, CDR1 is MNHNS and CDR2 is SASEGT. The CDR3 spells CASRGQTETQYF. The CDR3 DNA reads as TGTGCCAGCAGAGGACAGACGGAGACCCAGTACTTC.

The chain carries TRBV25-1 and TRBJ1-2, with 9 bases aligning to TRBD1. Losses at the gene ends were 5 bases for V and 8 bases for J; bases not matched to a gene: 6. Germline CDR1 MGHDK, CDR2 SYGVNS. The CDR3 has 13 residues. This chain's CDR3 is CASSPGQGTGYTF. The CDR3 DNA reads TGTGCCAGCAGTCCGGGACAGGGTACGGGCTACACCTTC.

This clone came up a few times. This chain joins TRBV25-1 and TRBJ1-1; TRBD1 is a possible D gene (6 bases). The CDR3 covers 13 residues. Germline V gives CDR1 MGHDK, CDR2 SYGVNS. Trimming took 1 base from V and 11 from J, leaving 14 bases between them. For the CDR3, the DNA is TGTGCCAGCAGTGAATGGGGAGGGCAGGGGGCTTTCTTT. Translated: CASSEWGGQGAFF.

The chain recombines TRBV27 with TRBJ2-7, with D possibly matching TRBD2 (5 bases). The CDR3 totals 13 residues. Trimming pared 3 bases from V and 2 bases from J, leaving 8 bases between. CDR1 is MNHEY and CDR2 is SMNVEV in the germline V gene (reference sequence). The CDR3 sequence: CASSFGVTYEQYF. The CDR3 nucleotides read TGTGCCAGCAGTTTCGGGGTAACCTACGAGCAGTACTTC.

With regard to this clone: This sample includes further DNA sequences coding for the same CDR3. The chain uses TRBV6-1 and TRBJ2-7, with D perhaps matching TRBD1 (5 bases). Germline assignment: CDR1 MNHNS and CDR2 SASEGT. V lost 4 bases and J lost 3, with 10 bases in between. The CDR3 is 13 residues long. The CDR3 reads CASSGQPFYEQYF. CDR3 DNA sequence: TGTGCCAGCAGTGGACAGCCCTTCTACGAGCAGTACTTC.

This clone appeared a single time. The CDR3 sequence: CASSDTGNYEQYF. As DNA, the CDR3 is TGTGCCAGCAGTGACACAGGGAACTACGAGCAGTACTTC. The rearrangement uses TRBV6-1 and TRBJ2-7; D is possibly TRBD1 (6 bases). Germline-derived CDR1 and CDR2 are MNHNS and SASEGT. Trimming removed 3 bases at V and 3 bases at J, with 9 bases between. CDR3 length: 13 residues.

CDR3 nucleotide sequence: TGCAGCGTATCAGGGAAGGGCTACACCTTC. This gives the protein CSVSGKGYTF. This chain uses TRBV29-1 with TRBJ1-2; perhaps TRBD1 as D (5 bases). There are 10 residues in the CDR3. Germline V gene data show CDR1 as SQVTM and CDR2 as ANQGSEA. V was trimmed by 6 bases and J by 8 bases, leaving 10 bases between them.

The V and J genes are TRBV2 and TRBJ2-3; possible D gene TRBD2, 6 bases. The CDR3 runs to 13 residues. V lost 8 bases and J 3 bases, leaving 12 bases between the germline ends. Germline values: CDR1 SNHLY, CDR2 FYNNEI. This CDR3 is CASGRERTDTQYF. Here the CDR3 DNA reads TGTGCCAGCGGGCGGGAACGGACAGATACGCAGTATTTT.

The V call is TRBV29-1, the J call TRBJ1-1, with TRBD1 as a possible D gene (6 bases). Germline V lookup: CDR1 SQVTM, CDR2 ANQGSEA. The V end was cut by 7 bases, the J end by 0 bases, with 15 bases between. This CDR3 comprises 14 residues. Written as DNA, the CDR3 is TGCAGCGCGTTACAGGGTCTGATGAACACTGAAGCTTTCTTT. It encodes CSALQGLMNTEAFF.

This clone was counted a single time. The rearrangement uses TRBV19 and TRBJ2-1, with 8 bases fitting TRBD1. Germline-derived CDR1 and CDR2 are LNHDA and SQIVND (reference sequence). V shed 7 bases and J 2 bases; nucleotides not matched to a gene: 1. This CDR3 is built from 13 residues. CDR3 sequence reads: CASNRGAYNEQFF. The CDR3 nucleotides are TGTGCCAGTAACAGGGGGGCCTACAATGAGCAGTTCTTC. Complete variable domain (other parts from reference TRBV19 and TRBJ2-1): DGGITQSPKYLFRKEGQNVTLSCEQNLNHDAMYWYRQDPGQGLRLIYYSQIVNDFQKGDIAEGYSVSREKKESFPLTVTSAQKNPTAFYLCASNRGAYNEQFFGPGTRLTVL.

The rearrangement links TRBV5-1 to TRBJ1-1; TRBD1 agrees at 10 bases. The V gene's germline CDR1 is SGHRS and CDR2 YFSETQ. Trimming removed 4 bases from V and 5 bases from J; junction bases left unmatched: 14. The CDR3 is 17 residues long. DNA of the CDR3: TGCGCCAGCAGCCCCGCACCGACAGGGGGCGTAGGTACTGAAGCTTTCTTT. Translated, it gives CASSPAPTGGVGTEAFF.

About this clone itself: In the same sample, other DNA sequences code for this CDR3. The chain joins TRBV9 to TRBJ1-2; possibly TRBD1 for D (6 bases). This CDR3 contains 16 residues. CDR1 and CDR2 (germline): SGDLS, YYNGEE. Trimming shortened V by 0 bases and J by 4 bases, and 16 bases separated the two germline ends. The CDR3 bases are TGTGCCAGCAGCGTAGATGTGGGGGCGGGGGCCTATGGCTACACCTTC. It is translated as CASSVDVGAGAYGYTF. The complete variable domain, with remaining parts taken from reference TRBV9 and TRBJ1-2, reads DSGVTQTPKHLITATGQRVTLRCSPRSGDLSVYWYQQSLDQGLQFLIQYYNGEERAKGNILERFSAQQFPDLHSELNLSSLELGDSALYFCASSVDVGAGAYGYTFGSGTRLTVV.

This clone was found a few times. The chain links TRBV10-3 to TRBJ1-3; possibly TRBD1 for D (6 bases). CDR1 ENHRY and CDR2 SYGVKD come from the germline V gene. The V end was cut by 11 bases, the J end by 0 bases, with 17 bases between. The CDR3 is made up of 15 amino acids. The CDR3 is CAVSGTRLSGNTIYF. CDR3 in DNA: TGTGCCGTCTCCGGGACACGGCTCTCTGGAAACACCATATATTTT.

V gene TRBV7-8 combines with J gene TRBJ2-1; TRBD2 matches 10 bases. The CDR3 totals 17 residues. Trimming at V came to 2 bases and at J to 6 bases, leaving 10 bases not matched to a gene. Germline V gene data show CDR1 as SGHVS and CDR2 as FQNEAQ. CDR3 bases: TGTGCCAGCAGCTTAACAAGCGGGAGGGTCTCTGGCAATGAGCAGTTCTTC. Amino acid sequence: CASSLTSGRVSGNEQFF.

CDR3 region: CASSYGVFNYGYTF. The CDR3 nucleotides read TGTGCCAGCAGTTATGGAGTCTTTAACTATGGCTACACCTTC. The V call is TRBV6-1, the J call TRBJ1-2; D is undetermined. Germline lookup yields CDR1 MNHNS and CDR2 SASEGT. This CDR3 region has 14 residues. Trimming took off 5 bases at V and 1 base at J, with 11 bases between the two ends.

The CDR3 here is CASSFVISPQYF. The CDR3, as DNA: TGTGCCAGCAGTTTCGTAATAAGCCCGCAGTATTTT. This chain joins TRBV28 and TRBJ2-3; D is unclear. Trimming left V 3 bases short and J 10 bases short, with 11 bases between. Germline values: CDR1 MDHEN, CDR2 SYDVKM. The CDR3 totals 12 residues.

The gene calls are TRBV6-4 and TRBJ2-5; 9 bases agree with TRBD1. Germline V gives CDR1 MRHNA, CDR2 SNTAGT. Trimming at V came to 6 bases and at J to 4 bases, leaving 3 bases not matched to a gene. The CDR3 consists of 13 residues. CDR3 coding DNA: TGTGCCAGCAGCCAGGACAGGGGAGAGACCCAGTACTTC. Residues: CASSQDRGETQYF.